The sequence of this T cell receptor beta chain was determined in a study of OX40 agonist ivuxolimab in advanced cancers. Concerning this clone itself: The antigen is undetermined.

There are 13 residues in the CDR3. Looked up from germline, CDR1 is SGHNT and CDR2 is YENEEA. Trimming removed 5 bases at V and 2 bases at J, with 8 bases between. Clones were read by immunoSEQ multiplex PCR, and TCRdb kept only the in-frame ones, dropping some. The sample records 49,000 or so clones, about 89% being singletons. Regarding the study as a whole: Circulating CD4+ and CD8+ T cells showed clonal expansion by week 6 at 0.1 to 3.0 mg/kg. Some patients who did not respond also had low normalized T-cell clonal expansion. CD8+ T cells were the subset that, on average, had more expanded clones than CD4+.

This chain uses TRBV11-3 with TRBJ2-3; D unresolved. The TCR comes from an adult with an advanced solid tumor such as melanoma, head and neck, liver or kidney cancer. The sample here was CD4+ or CD8+ T cells sorted from blood, taken in a trial of the OX40 agonist ivuxolimab. The DNA for the CDR3 is TGTGCCAGCAGCCCGGGCTCCACAGATACGCAGTATTTT. Translating gives CASSPGSTDTQYF.